A single TCR beta chain is shown here with its context. The antigen remains undetermined. Assay runs were performed at deep level. Libraries were prepared by immunoSEQ multiplex PCR; TCRdb keeps only in-frame clonotypes and omits some of them. The profile shows more than 400,000 clones, about 78% of them singletons. This entry belongs to a study of shared clonotypes between healthy human individuals. CDR1 and CDR2 (germline): SGHNT, YYREEE (reference sequence). V was clipped by 4 bases and J by 10 bases, with 12 bases between them. CDR3 length equals 12 residues. Study-wide results and caveats: Sampling used blood alone; tissue repertoires probably differ.

The specimen was PBMCs. The TCR comes from a middle-aged woman in good health. Some clones in this sample may be carry-over from other donors' samples. The rearrangement joins TRBV5-4 to TRBJ2-1, with a possible D match to TRBD1 (6 bases). The CDR3 reads CASSPRTEEQFF. As DNA, the CDR3 is TGTGCCAGCAGCCCGCGGACAGAAGAGCAGTTCTTC.